This T cell receptor (beta chain) appears in the sequencing data of a study of metastatic and nonmetastatic thyroid tumors. Study details: Peripheral blood and tumor or nodule samples from malignant and benign thyroid patients were compared. Findings and caveats of the study: Malignant tumors reportedly showed significantly higher TCR beta diversity than benign nodules in both blood and tumor.

In this sample, this clone turned up a few times. Antigen unknown. Thyroid surgery took place with no prior treatment in any patient. Under the authors' procedure: The authors used CDR3 differences across clinicopathological groups to build a distant-metastasis classifier for papillary thyroid cancer. TCRdb reanalyzed the PCR reads with MiXCR. These V and J calls originate from TCRdb's pipeline instead of the authors' own analysis. The table shows about 47,000 clones, with approximately 26% occurring only once. The germline gives CDR1 SGHAT, CDR2 FQNNGV. This CDR3 is 16 amino acids long. The germline V and J ends were trimmed by 5 bases and 0 bases, with 16 bases remaining between them.

The TCR originated in a male donor with papillary thyroid cancer or a benign thyroid nodule (not recorded which). Some clones in this sample may be carry-over from other donors' samples. This sequence joins TRBV11-2 and TRBJ1-1, with no clear D. Sequencing was performed on blood. Written as DNA, the CDR3 is TGTGCCAGCAGCATCACCCAGTGGGTACTGAACACTGAAGCTTTCTTT. The encoded protein is CASSITQWVLNTEAFF.